Sequencing of this T cell receptor beta chain was carried out in a study of post-analysis software for immune sequencing data. Study overall: Courses of disease covered relapsing-remitting, secondary progressive and progressive-relapsing multiple sclerosis. Regarding the study as a whole: Patients showed TRBV5-6, TRBV5-1 and TRBV20-1 among four to six TRBV segments more frequent than in controls. Significantly lower normalized Chao1 diversity was seen in multiple sclerosis patients than in controls. Strong co-clustering by F measure was seen for same-batch samples.

V was pared by 6 bases and J by 2 bases, with 16 bases between. The CDR3 sequence is 15 residues long. The germline V gene encodes CDR1 ENHRY and CDR2 SYGVKD. This clonotype was seen only a few times. Its target is unknown. Unique molecular identifiers were carried by the TCR beta cDNA libraries. cDNA molecules numbering some 500,000 came from approximately 1 to 10 million T cells. From the PCR reads, TCRdb called clonotypes with MiXCR, one entry per CDR3 protein. The sample yields about 500,000 distinct CDR3 sequences, under 55% seen once. The TCR comes from a girl aged 10-17 years with multiple sclerosis. The chain combines TRBV10-3 with TRBJ2-5, with D possibly being TRBD2 (5 bases). Sequencing was done on a sample of blood. In DNA form, the CDR3 reads TGTGCCATCAGACCCTCCGGAGGCGATCAAGAGACCCAGTACTTC. It codes for CAIRPSGGDQETQYF.